A few counts support the clone carrying this TCR beta chain. This record comes from a study of control samples from healthy donors and cancer patients. This table comes from immunoSEQ multiplex PCR, and its TCRdb copy is limited to in-frame clones, with some not included. The repertoire holds over 80,000 clones, more than 75% seen once, with roughly 2% in the top ten. The sequence came from a man in his fifties or sixties in good health. Sequencing input: blood.

The CDR3 sequence is CASSENSGSSGNTIYF. CDR3 nucleotides: TGTGCCAGCAGTGAAAATTCCGGGAGCTCTGGAAACACCATATATTTT. The rearrangement joins TRBV6-1 to TRBJ1-3, with D hard to call. The CDR3 is 16 amino acids. From germline, CDR1 is MNHNS and CDR2 SASEGT. Between the trimmed V and J ends, which lost 2 bases and 0 bases, there was a span of 11 bases.